These 32 T cell receptor beta chains originate from one sample sequenced in a study of control samples from healthy donors and cancer patients (dated by TCRdb to about 2020). Library prep was done by the immunoSEQ multiplex PCR assay. TCRdb retrieved this table from immuneACCESS and kept in-frame rearrangements only. Not all clones are present; in checked studies, unresolved V genes account for under half, and no reason is known for the remainder. Here the sample has 100,000 to 150,000 clones; about 95% occur a single time. Around 3.6% of the sample is in the top ten clones. Sequenced: blood. The receptor source for this set is a man aged 25-45 years in good health.

The chain recombines TRBV19 with TRBJ2-7; D is undetermined. CDR1 and CDR2 from the germline V gene are LNHDA and SQIVND (reference sequence). CDR3 length: 13 amino acids. The V and J ends lost 1 base and 3 bases respectively, with 7 bases between them. CDR3 in DNA: TGTGCCAGTAGTATAGGCACAGTCTACGAGCAGTACTTC. Protein product: CASSIGTVYEQYF.

This sequence joins TRBV27 and TRBJ1-2; 8 bases align to TRBD1. The CDR3 totals 14 residues. Germline CDR1 MNHEY, CDR2 SMNVEV (reference sequence). V shed 3 bases and J 5 bases; nucleotides not matched to a gene: 5. The CDR3 region is CASSFRGPWYGYTF. CDR3 nucleotides: TGTGCCAGCAGTTTCAGGGGGCCTTGGTATGGCTACACCTTC.

This sequence joins TRBV11-2 and TRBJ1-1; D remains unclear. V lost 2 bases to trimming and J lost 0 bases, with 10 bases between them. Germline V gene lookup returns CDR1 SGHAT and CDR2 FQNNGV. The CDR3 has 15 residues. CDR3 sequence (DNA): TGTGCCAGCAGCTTACGCGGGGTAATGAACACTGAAGCTTTCTTT. Translated: CASSLRGVMNTEAFF.

The chain couples TRBV6-5 to TRBJ2-7; 7 bases match TRBD1. Germline trimming cut 5 bases from V and 3 bases from J; bases unmatched to any gene: 4. From germline, CDR1 is MNHEY and CDR2 SVGAGI. The length of the CDR3 is 13 residues. The CDR3 here is CASSQHRGYEQYF. In DNA, the CDR3 is TGTGCCAGCAGTCAACACAGGGGCTACGAGCAGTACTTC.

The chain combines TRBV7-9 with TRBJ1-1, with D unresolved. In germline, CDR1 is SEHNR, CDR2 FQNEAQ (reference sequence). There are 12 residues in the CDR3. Trimming shortened V by 1 base and J by 7 bases, and 7 bases separated the two germline ends. The CDR3: CASSLEGGEAFF. CDR3 coding DNA: TGTGCCAGCAGCTTAGAGGGCGGTGAAGCTTTCTTT.

This clone was observed a few times. This chain joins TRBV29-1 and TRBJ2-1; 10 nucleotides match TRBD1. The germline gives CDR1 SQVTM, CDR2 ANQGSEA. Trimming took 4 bases from V and 4 from J; bases not matched to a gene: 10. The CDR3 contains 16 residues. This CDR3 reads CSVGGSRDRGYNEQFF. The CDR3 bases are TGCAGCGTTGGGGGCTCCCGGGACAGGGGATACAATGAGCAGTTCTTC.

The gene calls are TRBV27 and TRBJ1-1; D unclear. The CDR3 sequence is 15 residues long. Trimming removed 5 bases at V and 4 bases at J, with 17 bases between. Germline V gene sequence: CDR1 MNHEY, CDR2 SMNVEV (reference sequence). This CDR3 is CASSPDTFGGTEAFF. As DNA, the CDR3 is TGTGCCAGCAGTCCAGACACGTTTGGAGGCACTGAAGCTTTCTTT.

The chain links TRBV6-2 or TRBV6-3 to TRBJ2-3; 9 nucleotides match TRBD1. Losses at the gene ends were 6 bases for V and 0 bases for J; bases not matched to a gene: 4. From germline, CDR1 is MNHEY and CDR2 SVGEGT. The CDR3 has 15 residues. DNA of the CDR3: TGTGCCAGCAGCCGCGGGACAGGGAGCACAGATACGCAGTATTTT. Translation: CASSRGTGSTDTQYF.

The J gene is TRBJ1-1, the V gene TRBV6-5, with D unclear. V dropped 2 bases and J dropped 6 bases, with 10 bases sitting between them. Germline CDR1 is MNHEY and CDR2 is SVGAGI. CDR3 length: 13 residues. The CDR3 reads CASSYGGRSEAFF. CDR3 nucleotides: TGTGCCAGCAGTTACGGAGGACGGTCTGAAGCTTTCTTT.

The chain joins TRBV27 to TRBJ1-1, with D uncertain. CDR1 is MNHEY, CDR2 SMNVEV, per germline (reference sequence). V dropped 3 bases and J dropped 1 base, with 15 bases sitting between them. There are 16 residues in the CDR3. CDR3 sequence: CASSFRRRTENTEAFF. The CDR3 DNA sequence: TGTGCCAGCAGTTTCCGTAGAAGGACGGAGAACACTGAAGCTTTCTTT.

The chain recombines TRBV27 with TRBJ2-3, with D tentatively TRBD1 (6 bases). Between the trimmed V and J ends, which lost 4 bases and 1 base, there was a span of 18 bases. Germline V gives CDR1 MNHEY, CDR2 SMNVEV (reference sequence). This CDR3 has 17 residues. The DNA for the CDR3 is TGTGCCAGCAGTTCGACGACGGCCTACAGGGGCACAGATACGCAGTATTTT. Its protein is CASSSTTAYRGTDTQYF.

The chain carries TRBV7-9 and TRBJ2-3; perhaps D is TRBD1 or TRBD2 (7 bases each). V was pared by 5 bases and J by 6 bases, with 15 bases between. The CDR3 has 14 amino acids. Per the germline V gene, CDR1 is SEHNR and CDR2 is FQNEAQ (reference sequence). The CDR3 DNA follows: TGTGCCAGCAGCCTATCAGGGGGGGCGGATACGCAGTATTTT. Protein sequence: CASSLSGGADTQYF.

The chain recombines TRBV5-1 with TRBJ2-1; D remains unclear. The CDR3 totals 13 residues. The V end was cut by 0 bases, the J end by 6 bases, with 7 bases between. Germline V gives CDR1 SGHRS, CDR2 YFSETQ. CDR3 sequence reads: CASSLGRVNEQFF. The CDR3 region has the DNA TGCGCCAGCAGCTTGGGTCGGGTCAATGAGCAGTTCTTC.

The chain employs TRBV5-5 and TRBJ1-5; TRBD1 matches at 7 bases. V shed 4 bases and J 0 bases; nucleotides not matched to a gene: 4. The germline V gene encodes CDR1 SGHKS and CDR2 YYEKEE (reference sequence). CDR3 size: 15 residues. The CDR3 region has the DNA TGTGCCAGCAGCGTAGGACAGGATAGCAATCAGCCCCAGCATTTT. Amino acids: CASSVGQDSNQPQHF. Based on the CDR3 plus reference TRBV5-5 and TRBJ1-5, the full variable domain is DAGVTQSPTHLIKTRGQQVTLRCSPISGHKSVSWYQQVLGQGPQFIFQYYEKEERGRGNFPDRFSARQFPNYSSELNVNALLLGDSALYLCASSVGQDSNQPQHFGDGTRLSIL.

This chain uses TRBV27 with TRBJ1-2; D ambiguous. The CDR3 contains 15 residues. The V end lost 2 bases, the J end lost 0 bases, and 10 bases lay between the germline ends. Germline-derived CDR1 and CDR2 are MNHEY and SMNVEV (reference sequence). CDR3 nucleotide sequence: TGTGCCAGCAGTTTAAGATGGCAGGCTAACTATGGCTACACCTTC. Its translation is CASSLRWQANYGYTF.

The chain employs TRBV6-5 and TRBJ1-2; D perhaps matches TRBD1 (5 bases). The CDR3 contains 12 residues. Germline V gene sequence: CDR1 MNHEY, CDR2 SVGAGI. Deletions cut 7 bases from V and 3 bases from J, with 9 bases between. CDR3 nucleotides: TGTGCCAGCACCAGGGATCACTATGGCTACACCTTC. This encodes CASTRDHYGYTF.

V gene TRBV6-5 combines with J gene TRBJ1-2; D gene uncertain. The V and J ends lost 5 bases and 8 bases respectively, with 15 bases between them. The CDR3 runs to 13 residues. The germline V gene encodes CDR1 MNHEY and CDR2 SVGAGI. The CDR3 nucleotides read TGTGCCAGCAGTCCAGACCCATTTCGGGGCTACACCTTC. Protein sequence: CASSPDPFRGYTF.

The genes are TRBV19 and TRBJ1-2, with 10 bases identical to TRBD1. Germline-derived CDR1 and CDR2 are LNHDA and SQIVND (reference sequence). The CDR3 runs 14 residues. With 4 bases clipped from V and 5 bases from J, the junction kept 4 bases outside the gene matches. Here the CDR3 reads CASSTWDRGYGYTF. In DNA form, the CDR3 reads TGTGCCAGTAGTACGTGGGACAGGGGTTATGGCTACACCTTC. Supplemented by reference TRBV19 and TRBJ1-2, the full variable domain reads DGGITQSPKYLFRKEGQNVTLSCEQNLNHDAMYWYRQDPGQGLRLIYYSQIVNDFQKGDIAEGYSVSREKKESFPLTVTSAQKNPTAFYLCASSTWDRGYGYTFGSGTRLTVV.

The chain recombines TRBV2 with TRBJ1-1; D is ambiguous. With 7 bases removed from V and 3 bases from J, the gap between germline ends came to 6 bases. From germline, CDR1 is SNHLY and CDR2 FYNNEI. CDR3 length: 11 amino acids. Written as DNA, the CDR3 is TGTGCCAGCAACCGAGACACTGAAGCTTTCTTT. It codes for CASNRDTEAFF.

The chain recombines TRBV21-1 with TRBJ1-2. TRBV21-1 is a pseudogene locus. The CDR3 totals 14 residues. CDR3 loop: CASSKAGGIYGYTF. The CDR3 DNA reads TGTGCCAGCAGCAAAGCCGGGGGAATCTATGGCTACACCTTC.

The chain combines TRBV11-2 with TRBJ2-1, with D possibly TRBD2 on 5 matching bases. Trimming shortened V by 6 bases and J by 0 bases, and 18 bases separated the two germline ends. CDR1 is SGHAT and CDR2 is FQNNGV in the germline V gene. The CDR3 loop spans 17 amino acids. CDR3 region: CASSRGRGFVSYNEQFF. For the CDR3, the DNA is TGTGCCAGCAGTCGAGGTCGGGGTTTTGTCTCCTACAATGAGCAGTTCTTC.

The chain has TRBV2 and TRBJ2-3; possibly TRBD2 for D (5 bases). The CDR3 has 14 residues. Trimming cost V 6 bases and J 3 bases, with 13 bases left between them. In germline, CDR1 is SNHLY, CDR2 FYNNEI. CDR3 in DNA: TGTGCCAGCAGCGCTGGACTCCGGACAGATACGCAGTATTTT. Translation gives CASSAGLRTDTQYF.

This chain uses TRBV11-3 with TRBJ1-5, with 7 bases matching TRBD1. The CDR3 runs 18 residues. Losses at the gene ends were 3 bases for V and 0 bases for J; bases not matched to a gene: 11. Germline CDR1 is SGHNT and CDR2 is YENEEA. The CDR3, as DNA: TGTGCCAGCAGCTTGGGGGACAGCGGCCGGTATAGCAATCAGCCCCAGCATTTT. Protein product: CASSLGDSGRYSNQPQHF.

This sequence joins TRBV29-1 and TRBJ2-3, with TRBD1 identical over 11 bases. After removal of 2 bases from V and 6 bases from J, the junction contained 7 bases not matched to a gene. CDR1 is SQVTM, CDR2 ANQGSEA, per germline. The CDR3 is made up of 15 amino acids. The CDR3 bases are TGCAGCGTTGAACCTAGGGGGACAGGGGGGGATACGCAGTATTTT. This encodes CSVEPRGTGGDTQYF.

The V gene is TRBV7-2, the J gene TRBJ2-3; TRBD2 matches 10 bases. Germline V gene data show CDR1 as SGHTA and CDR2 as FQGNSA. This CDR3 is 15 amino acids long. The junction had 4 bases not matched to a gene; V was cut back by 2 bases and J by 5 bases. Here the CDR3 DNA reads TGTGCCAGCAGCTTACAGCGGGGGGGGCGAGATACGCAGTATTTT. Its protein is CASSLQRGGRDTQYF.

The rearrangement links TRBV6-2 or TRBV6-3 to TRBJ2-4, with D possibly being TRBD2 (6 bases). CDR1 MNHEY and CDR2 SVGEGT come from the germline V gene. Trimming shortened V by 5 bases and J by 2 bases, and 10 bases separated the two germline ends. CDR3 length: 14 amino acids. DNA of the CDR3: TGTGCCAGCAGTACGGGACTTCCCAAAAACATTCAGTACTTC. It is translated as CASSTGLPKNIQYF.

The chain recombines TRBV6-1 with TRBJ1-1, with D perhaps TRBD1 (6 bases). Trimming left V 5 bases short and J 0 bases short, with 10 bases between. The CDR3 runs 14 residues. Germline CDR1 is MNHNS and CDR2 is SASEGT. The CDR3 reads CASSSQGVNTEAFF. DNA for the CDR3: TGTGCCAGCAGTTCACAGGGTGTGAACACTGAAGCTTTCTTT.

The chain uses TRBV7-2 and TRBJ1-5; TRBD1 matches 9 bases. The CDR3 totals 15 residues. V lost 5 bases and J lost 5; bases outside the gene matches: 7. Germline V CDR1 and CDR2: SGHTA, FQGNSA. The CDR3 spells CASSIGTGSYQPQHF. CDR3 nucleotides: TGTGCCAGCAGCATAGGGACAGGGTCTTATCAGCCCCAGCATTTT.

The V call is TRBV9, the J call TRBJ2-5; D perhaps matches TRBD2 (6 bases). V lost 2 bases to trimming and J lost 5 bases, with 13 bases between them. The CDR3 sequence is 14 residues long. CDR1 is SGDLS, CDR2 YYNGEE, per germline. The CDR3 sequence is CASSVAGTPETQYF. In nucleotides, the CDR3 is TGTGCCAGCAGCGTCGCCGGGACTCCCGAGACCCAGTACTTC.

This clone was picked up one time. The chain uses TRBV19 and TRBJ2-3; D possibly corresponds to TRBD1 (6 bases). The CDR3 spans 18 residues. Per germline, CDR1 LNHDA and CDR2 SQIVND (reference sequence). The V and J ends lost 6 bases and 0 bases respectively, with 22 bases between them. CDR3 protein: CASRAGAYFSVSTDTQYF. CDR3 DNA: TGTGCCAGTAGAGCAGGGGCCTACTTCTCCGTGAGCACAGATACGCAGTATTTT.

This chain connects TRBV7-2 to TRBJ2-7; D might be TRBD2 (6 bases). The CDR3 length is 15 residues. Germline-derived CDR1 and CDR2 are SGHTA and FQGNSA. Trimming removed 5 bases at V and 2 bases at J, with 16 bases between. Here the CDR3 DNA reads TGTGCCAGCAGCCCAGATACGGGACTCCCCTACGAGCAGTACTTC. Its protein is CASSPDTGLPYEQYF.

The rearrangement links TRBV27 to TRBJ2-3, with D hard to call. Germline assignment: CDR1 MNHEY and CDR2 SMNVEV (reference sequence). The CDR3 runs to 11 residues. Trimming cost V 8 bases and J 5 bases, with 8 bases left between them. The CDR3, as DNA: TGTGCCAGCCCTCCCCAAGATACGCAGTATTTT. Translating it yields CASPPQDTQYF.